This T cell receptor beta chain was profiled in a study of blood T cells in healthy people across ages. General study points: It was the long-lived donors that had more naive CD4+ cells and higher diversity than aged donors.

Germline V gene data show CDR1 as ENHRY and CDR2 as SYGVKD. V shed 3 bases and J shed 2 bases, with 11 bases lying between them. The CDR3 extends over 14 amino acids. Next came a second PCR, run for about 7 to 12 cycles, which used a sample-barcoded 5' primer along with a J-beta primer mix. TCRdb re-analysed the 5' RACE reads in MiXCR, keeping a single row per CDR3 protein. The top ten hold around a sixth of the sample, which has 600,000 or so distinct CDR3 sequences, about 30% seen once. Only one count was recorded for this clonotype. Its antigen is unknown. The J gene is TRBJ2-7, the V gene TRBV10-3, with D possibly matching TRBD2 (6 bases). This clonotype originated in a woman at least 80 years old in good health. The sequenced sample was blood. In DNA form, the CDR3 reads TGTGCCATCAGTGAAGGGACTGCGGCCTACGAGCAGTACTTC. This sequence encodes CAISEGTAAYEQYF.